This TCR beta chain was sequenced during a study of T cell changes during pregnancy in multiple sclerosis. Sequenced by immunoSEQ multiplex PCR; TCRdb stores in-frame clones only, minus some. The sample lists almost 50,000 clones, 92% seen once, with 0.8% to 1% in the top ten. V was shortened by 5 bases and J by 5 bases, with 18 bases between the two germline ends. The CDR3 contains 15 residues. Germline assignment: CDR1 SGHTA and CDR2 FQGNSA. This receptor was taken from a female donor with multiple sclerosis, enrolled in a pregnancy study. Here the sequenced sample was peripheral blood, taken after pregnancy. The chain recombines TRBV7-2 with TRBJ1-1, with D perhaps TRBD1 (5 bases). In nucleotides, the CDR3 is TGTGCCAGCAGCGAACGGACTGGGGGGTGGACTGAAGCTTTCTTT. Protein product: CASSERTGGWTEAFF.